The 28 T cell receptor beta chains presented below share a single source sample, sequenced in a study of T cells in Graves' hyperthyroidism and ophthalmopathy. Amplification of TCR beta CDR3 regions used RNA as the template. During a first-round RT-PCR of the TCR CDR3, the HTBI primer set was used. MiXCR was run by TCRdb on the multiplex PCR reads, yielding one entry per CDR3 protein. The sample has nearly 250,000 distinct CDR3 sequences; roughly 22% are singletons. Sequences were obtained from blood. Receptors originate from a woman aged 40 to 50 with Graves' ophthalmopathy.

The table lists this clonotype with many counts. Relative to the germline gene, one junction end is altered; a read error may explain this. The V call is TRBV7-2, the J call TRBJ2-4, with D unclear. The CDR3 is 13 amino acids. Looked up from germline, CDR1 is SGHTA and CDR2 is FQGNSA. The CDR3 is CASSLAGLDIQYF. CDR3 coding DNA: TGTGCCAGCAGTTTAGCCGGGTTAGACATTCAGTACTTC.

The rearrangement uses TRBV6-1 and TRBJ1-5, with D perhaps TRBD1 (6 bases). This CDR3 has 16 residues. Trimming left V 2 bases short and J 5 bases short, with 16 bases between. The germline V gene encodes CDR1 MNHNS and CDR2 SASEGT. The DNA for the CDR3 is TGTGCCAGCAGTGAATGGTCAGGGGATACTGATCAGCCCCAGCATTTT. Its protein product is CASSEWSGDTDQPQHF.

This clonotype has at least ten counts. This chain connects TRBV27 to TRBJ2-7, with 7 bases matching TRBD2. The germline CDR1 and CDR2 sequences are MNHEY and SMNVEV (reference sequence). The CDR3 contains 15 residues. The J segment lost 3 bases and the V segment lost 5 bases, leaving 10 bases of the junction unmatched. As DNA, the CDR3 is TGTGCCAGCAGTCCCCTGACTAGCACTCGCTACGAGCAGTACTTC. This gives the protein CASSPLTSTRYEQYF.

This rearrangement joins TRBV28 to TRBJ2-2, with D perhaps matching TRBD1 (5 bases). The length of the CDR3 is 14 residues. The ends were cut back, 3 bases at V and 7 bases at J, with 12 bases in the middle. CDR1 MDHEN and CDR2 SYDVKM come from the germline V gene. The CDR3 coding sequence is TGTGCCAGCAGTTTCGGTCAGGGAAACGGGGAGCTGTTTTTT. Amino acid sequence: CASSFGQGNGELFF. The full variable domain, completed using reference TRBV28 and TRBJ2-2, is DVKVTQSSRYLVKRTGEKVFLECVQDMDHENMFWYRQDPGLGLRLIYFSYDVKMKEKGDIPEGYSVSREKKERFSLILESASTNQTSMYLCASSFGQGNGELFFGEGSRLTVL.

This clonotype was counted at least ten times. The chain uses TRBV5-4 and TRBJ2-5, with 8 positions matching TRBD1. V gave up 4 bases and J gave up 5 bases; unmatched junction bases: 13. CDR1 is SGHNT, CDR2 YYREEE, per germline (reference sequence). The CDR3 runs 16 residues. The DNA of the CDR3 is TGTGCCAGCAGCGGAGGGACAGGTAGCTTAGGGGAGACCCAGTACTTC. This gives the protein CASSGGTGSLGETQYF.

This clonotype has a count of ten or more. This chain uses TRBV5-1 with TRBJ2-1, with 9 bases identical to TRBD2. Germline assignment: CDR1 SGHRS and CDR2 YFSETQ. V lost 4 bases and J lost 7; bases outside the gene matches: 15. This CDR3 spans 17 amino acids. The CDR3 nucleotides are TGCGCCAGCAGCCCCCTGGCGGCGGGAGGGCCTAAGAATGAGCAGTTCTTC. Translated: CASSPLAAGGPKNEQFF. The full variable domain, its missing parts supplied by reference TRBV5-1 and TRBJ2-1, is KAGVTQTPRYLIKTRGQQVTLSCSPISGHRSVSWYQQTPGQGLQFLFEYFSETQRNKGNFPGRFSGRQFSNSRSEMNVSTLELGDSALYLCASSPLAAGGPKNEQFFGPGTRLTVL.

The V call is TRBV24-1, the J call TRBJ1-2; possibly TRBD1 for D (5 bases). V was pared by 3 bases and J by 2 bases, with 12 bases between. The length of the CDR3 is 15 residues. Germline V gene data show CDR1 as KGHDR and CDR2 as SFDVKD. The CDR3 coding sequence is TGTGCCACCAGTGATGGGGCACGGGAAAACTATGGCTACACCTTC. Translated: CATSDGARENYGYTF.

In this sample, this clonotype turned up many times. V usage is TRBV20-1 and J usage is TRBJ1-5; D gene uncertain. This CDR3 has 18 residues. Trimming stripped 1 base from V and 3 bases from J, with 22 bases between. Germline V gene data show CDR1 as DFQATT and CDR2 as SNEGSKA (reference sequence). DNA of the CDR3: TGCAGTGCTAGAGGCAGATATCGGGGATTATTGGACAATCAGCCCCAGCATTTT. Protein sequence: CSARGRYRGLLDNQPQHF.

Many counts were recorded for this clonotype. The genes are TRBV20-1 and TRBJ2-5, with 8 bases that match TRBD1. CDR3 length: 13 residues. Germline V lookup: CDR1 DFQATT, CDR2 SNEGSKA (reference sequence). Trimming removed 5 bases from V and 5 bases from J; junction bases left unmatched: 7. CDR3 in DNA: TGCAGTGCTGCCCGGACAGGGACGGAGACCCAGTACTTC. Translated, it gives CSAARTGTETQYF.

This chain joins TRBV5-3 and TRBJ2-5; D tentatively reads TRBD1 or TRBD2 (6 bases each). TRBV5-3 is an open reading frame, and its role is uncertain. Trimming left V 8 bases short and J 4 bases short, with 15 bases between. The CDR3 runs to 13 residues. The chain's CDR3 is CASSPRGPETQYF. CDR3 bases: TGTGCCAGCAGCCCCCGGGGGCCAGAGACCCAGTACTTC.

This rearrangement joins TRBV6-5 to TRBJ1-2; a weak D match, TRBD1 (5 bases). The CDR3 has 13 amino acids. Trimming stripped 4 bases from V and 4 bases from J, with 10 bases between. Germline V gene sequence: CDR1 MNHEY, CDR2 SVGAGI. Here the CDR3 reads CASSFQGAYGYTF. The CDR3 DNA sequence: TGTGCCAGCAGTTTCCAGGGAGCCTATGGCTACACCTTC.

The rearrangement joins TRBV28 to TRBJ1-2, with 7 bases fitting TRBD1. Trimming cost V 5 bases and J 0 bases; bases outside gene matches: 3. Germline CDR1 and CDR2: MDHEN and SYDVKM. The CDR3 is 14 amino acids. CDR3 residues: CASSGTVANYGYTF. The CDR3, as DNA: TGTGCCAGCAGTGGGACAGTTGCTAACTATGGCTACACCTTC.

This clonotype has ten or more counts. V usage is TRBV19 and J usage is TRBJ1-5, with D unresolved. Germline V CDR1 and CDR2: LNHDA, SQIVND (reference sequence). The V end lost 8 bases, the J end lost 1 base, and 12 bases lay between the germline ends. The CDR3 is made up of 14 amino acids. CDR3 DNA: TGTGCCAGTGTTCATATGTCGAGCAATCAGCCCCAGCATTTT. It is translated as CASVHMSSNQPQHF.

This clonotype showed up many times. CDR3 nucleotides: TGCAGCGTTGAACTAGGGGCGGGAGCTTTCTTT. It translates to CSVELGAGAFF. V gene TRBV29-1 combines with J gene TRBJ1-1, with a possible D match to TRBD1 (5 bases). This CDR3 spans 11 amino acids. The V gene lost 2 bases and the J gene lost 10 bases, with 11 bases spanning the gap. Germline V gives CDR1 SQVTM, CDR2 ANQGSEA. Together with reference TRBV29-1 and TRBJ1-1, the CDR3 gives the full variable domain: SAVISQKPSRDICQRGTSLTIQCQVDSQVTMMFWYRQQPGQSLTLIATANQGSEATYESGFVIDKFPISRPNLTFSTLTVSNMSPEDSSIYLCSVELGAGAFFGQGTRLTVV.

This clonotype was recorded many times. The V and J genes are TRBV7-2 and TRBJ2-7; D ambiguous. Trimming shortened V by 3 bases and J by 0 bases, and 9 bases separated the two germline ends. CDR3 length equals 14 residues. Germline CDR1 SGHTA, CDR2 FQGNSA. CDR3 protein: CASSLAKSSYEQYF. For the CDR3, the DNA is TGTGCCAGCAGCTTGGCCAAAAGCTCCTACGAGCAGTACTTC.

There are a few counts of this clonotype. The chain is built from TRBV7-6 and TRBJ1-1; D is uncertain. The germline V and J ends were trimmed by 2 bases and 5 bases, with 9 bases remaining between them. This CDR3 contains 13 residues. Germline CDR1 SGHVS, CDR2 FNYEAQ. The CDR3: CASSLKGRTEAFF. The CDR3 DNA reads as TGTGCCAGCAGCTTAAAAGGGAGAACTGAAGCTTTCTTT.

This clonotype was detected ten times or more. The chain carries TRBV20-1 and TRBJ2-6; D not resolved. The CDR3 covers 13 residues. Per germline, CDR1 DFQATT and CDR2 SNEGSKA (reference sequence). The V end lost 2 bases, the J end lost 2 bases, and 4 bases lay between the germline ends. For the CDR3, the DNA is TGCAGTGCTAGATGGGCTGGGGCCAACGTCCTGACTTTC. The encoded protein is CSARWAGANVLTF.

This clonotype has ten or more counts. V is TRBV7-2 and J is TRBJ2-7; 11 bases align to TRBD2. J lost 0 bases, V lost 0 bases, and 4 bases had no gene match. Per the germline V gene, CDR1 is SGHTA and CDR2 is FQGNSA. This CDR3 has 17 residues. This chain's CDR3 is CASSLARLAGSSYEQYF. CDR3 DNA sequence: TGTGCCAGCAGCTTAGCGCGACTAGCGGGGAGCTCCTACGAGCAGTACTTC.

This clonotype was seen only a few times. The chain combines TRBV6-2 or TRBV6-3 with TRBJ1-1; D is unresolved. V lost 7 bases and J 1 base, leaving 10 bases between the germline ends. Per germline, CDR1 MNHEY and CDR2 SVGEGT. The CDR3 is made up of 13 amino acids. This CDR3 is CASMRTRNTEAFF. The CDR3 DNA is TGTGCCAGCATGAGGACGAGGAACACTGAAGCTTTCTTT.

In its sample, this clonotype was seen a few times. The chain carries TRBV6-2 or TRBV6-3 and TRBJ2-1; 9 bases are shared with TRBD2. CDR1 and CDR2 (germline): MNHEY, SVGEGT. V lost 4 bases, J lost 5 bases, and 3 bases stayed unmatched. This CDR3 has 14 amino acids. CDR3 nucleotide sequence: TGTGCCAGCAGTTCCGGGACTAGCAACAATGAGCAGTTCTTC. Its protein is CASSSGTSNNEQFF.

V gene TRBV6-2 or TRBV6-3 combines with J gene TRBJ2-5, with 7 bases identical to TRBD1. CDR1 and CDR2 (germline): MNHEY, SVGEGT. This CDR3 has 14 residues. V was pared by 5 bases and J by 0 bases, with 3 bases of the junction left unmatched. The CDR3 nucleotides read TGTGCCAGCAGTGCTACAGGGGACCAAGAGACCCAGTACTTC. Translation gives CASSATGDQETQYF.

This clonotype was counted ten times or more. The rearrangement links TRBV5-1 to TRBJ1-1, with TRBD1 identical over 10 bases. Germline CDR1 and CDR2: SGHRS and YFSETQ. This CDR3 contains 15 residues. The V segment lost 4 bases and the J segment 4 bases; nucleotides outside the gene matches: 7. The CDR3 sequence is CASSTDRGRVTEAFF. CDR3 coding DNA: TGCGCCAGCAGCACCGACAGGGGGCGGGTCACTGAAGCTTTCTTT.

This clonotype came up many times. The chain employs TRBV6-2 or TRBV6-3 and TRBJ2-7; the match to TRBD1 covers 7 bases. Germline V gene data show CDR1 as MNHEY and CDR2 as SVGEGT. Trimming removed 6 bases from V and 0 bases from J; junction bases left unmatched: 8. CDR3 length: 15 residues. The CDR3 loop is CASSYGQVSSYEQYF. As DNA, the CDR3 is TGTGCCAGCAGCTACGGACAGGTCAGCTCCTACGAGCAGTACTTC.

The chain uses TRBV20-1 and TRBJ2-7, with 7 bases fitting TRBD2. The V and J ends lost 6 bases and 0 bases, in that order; junction bases with no gene match: 2. CDR1 and CDR2 from the germline V gene are DFQATT and SNEGSKA (reference sequence). This CDR3 is 12 amino acids long. CDR3 sequence: CSATSASYEQYF. The CDR3 nucleotides are TGCAGTGCCACTAGCGCCTCCTACGAGCAGTACTTC.

There are a few counts of this clonotype. V and J are TRBV28 and TRBJ2-5, with 8 bases aligning to TRBD1. V dropped 7 bases and J dropped 1; count of bases not matched to a gene: 8. The CDR3 totals 15 residues. Germline-derived CDR1 and CDR2 are MDHEN and SYDVKM. CDR3 protein: CASTGAGTGQETQYF. DNA of the CDR3: TGTGCCAGCACTGGGGCCGGGACAGGCCAAGAGACCCAGTACTTC.

There are many counts of this clonotype. The chain has TRBV18 and TRBJ1-1, with TRBD1 as a possible D gene (6 bases). V was shortened by 3 bases and J by 7 bases, with 15 bases between the two germline ends. CDR1 is KGHSH, CDR2 LQKENI, per germline. This CDR3 has 14 amino acids. CDR3 sequence reads: CASSPEWTALEAFF. The CDR3, as DNA: TGTGCCAGCTCACCTGAGTGGACAGCCCTTGAAGCTTTCTTT.

In regard to this clonotype: The junction differs from germline at one of its ends, possibly a read error. The CDR3 sequence: CASSERIGRNQPQPF. DNA of the CDR3: TGCGCCAGCAGTGAGAGGATAGGGCGCAATCAGCCCCAGCCTTTT. The gene calls are TRBV5-1 and TRBJ1-5; D is unresolved. The germline gives CDR1 SGHRS, CDR2 YFSETQ. The CDR3 contains 15 residues.

This clonotype has a count of ten or more. The J gene is TRBJ2-7, the V gene TRBV30, with a tentative D call TRBD2 (5 bases). V shed 6 bases and J shed 2 bases, with 11 bases lying between them. This CDR3 spans 12 amino acids. Germline CDR1 and CDR2: GTSNPN and SVGIG (reference sequence). DNA of the CDR3: TGTGCCTGTAAAGACTATACCTACGAGCAGTACTTC. Its protein product is CACKDYTYEQYF. Together with reference TRBV30 and TRBJ2-7, the CDR3 gives the full variable domain: SQTIHQWPATLVQPVGSPLSLECTVEGTSNPNLYWYRQAAGRGLQLLFYSVGIGQISSEVPQNLSASRPQDRQFILSSKKLLLSDSGFYLCACKDYTYEQYFGPGTRLTVT.